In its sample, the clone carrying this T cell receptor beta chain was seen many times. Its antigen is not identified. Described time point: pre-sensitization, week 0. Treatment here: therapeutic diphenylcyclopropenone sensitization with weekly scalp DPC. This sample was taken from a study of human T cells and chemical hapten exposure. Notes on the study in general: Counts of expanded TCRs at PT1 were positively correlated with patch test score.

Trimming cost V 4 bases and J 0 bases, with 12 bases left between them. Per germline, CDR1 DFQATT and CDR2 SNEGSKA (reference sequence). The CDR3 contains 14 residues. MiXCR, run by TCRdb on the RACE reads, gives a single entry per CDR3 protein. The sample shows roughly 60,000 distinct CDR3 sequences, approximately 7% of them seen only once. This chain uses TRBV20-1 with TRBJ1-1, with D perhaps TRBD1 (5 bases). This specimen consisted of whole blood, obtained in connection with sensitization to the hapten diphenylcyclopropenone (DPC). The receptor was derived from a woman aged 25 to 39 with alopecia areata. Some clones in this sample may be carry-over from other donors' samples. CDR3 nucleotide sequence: TGCAGTGCTAACGGACCGGACATGAACACTGAAGCTTTCTTT. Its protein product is CSANGPDMNTEAFF.